This T cell receptor beta chain was captured in a study of OX40 agonist ivuxolimab in advanced cancers. This CDR3 region has 14 residues. Germline values: CDR1 MNHEY, CDR2 SMNVEV (reference sequence). Trimming stripped 1 base from V and 4 bases from J, with 10 bases between. Assay: immunoSEQ multiplex PCR; the TCRdb copy retains only in-frame clones and omits some. The sample has more than 95,000 clones, 94% seen once; the top ten hold about 0.18%. This clone has a single count. The chain employs TRBV27 and TRBJ2-5; perhaps TRBD2 as D (5 bases). This sample comprised CD4+ or CD8+ T cells sorted from blood, obtained in a trial of the OX40 agonist ivuxolimab. The TCR sequence derives from an adult with an advanced solid tumor such as melanoma, head and neck, liver or kidney cancer. The CDR3 sequence is CASSLYGNRETQYF. CDR3 nucleotides: TGTGCCAGCAGTTTATACGGGAATAGAGAGACCCAGTACTTC.